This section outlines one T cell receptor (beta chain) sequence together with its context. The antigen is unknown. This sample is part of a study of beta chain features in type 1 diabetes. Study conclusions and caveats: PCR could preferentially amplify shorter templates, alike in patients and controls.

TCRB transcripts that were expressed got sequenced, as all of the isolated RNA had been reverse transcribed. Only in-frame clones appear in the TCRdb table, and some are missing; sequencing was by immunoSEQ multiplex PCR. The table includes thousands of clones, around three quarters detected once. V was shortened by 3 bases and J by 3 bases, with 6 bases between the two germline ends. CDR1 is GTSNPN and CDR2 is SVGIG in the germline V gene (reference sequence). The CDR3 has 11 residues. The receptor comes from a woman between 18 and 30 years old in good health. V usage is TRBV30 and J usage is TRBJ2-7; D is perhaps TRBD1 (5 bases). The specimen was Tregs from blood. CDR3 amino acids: CAWRTGYEQYF. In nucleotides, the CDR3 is TGTGCCTGGAGAACAGGCTACGAGCAGTACTTC.